Listed here is a single TCR beta chain. Patients with alopecia areata provided lesional scalp punch biopsies as well as peripheral blood. A FACSAria was used to sort CD4+ and CD8+ T cells. These cells came from PBMCs. Germline V lookup: CDR1 MNHEY, CDR2 SVGAGI. V lost 0 bases and J 6 bases, leaving 7 bases between the germline ends. The length of the CDR3 is 13 residues. The sample comes from a study of CD8+ T cells in alopecia areata. Study-level background: Treated patients were given oral tofacitinib, which was dosed at 5 to 10 mg twice daily. The protocol delivered tofacitinib for 6 to 18 months, then withdrew it for 6 months.

Isolated RNA was reverse transcribed into cDNA used as the sequencing template. Produced via immunoSEQ multiplex PCR; TCRdb's table is partial and in-frame only. The data contain 150,000 or so clones, roughly 48% of them singletons. This chain uses TRBV6-5 with TRBJ2-3; D ambiguous. Input material: CD4+ T cells sorted from blood. The receptor was isolated from a human donor with alopecia areata. The CDR3 loop is CASSYSWADTQYF. DNA for the CDR3: TGTGCCAGCAGTTACTCTTGGGCGGATACGCAGTATTTT.